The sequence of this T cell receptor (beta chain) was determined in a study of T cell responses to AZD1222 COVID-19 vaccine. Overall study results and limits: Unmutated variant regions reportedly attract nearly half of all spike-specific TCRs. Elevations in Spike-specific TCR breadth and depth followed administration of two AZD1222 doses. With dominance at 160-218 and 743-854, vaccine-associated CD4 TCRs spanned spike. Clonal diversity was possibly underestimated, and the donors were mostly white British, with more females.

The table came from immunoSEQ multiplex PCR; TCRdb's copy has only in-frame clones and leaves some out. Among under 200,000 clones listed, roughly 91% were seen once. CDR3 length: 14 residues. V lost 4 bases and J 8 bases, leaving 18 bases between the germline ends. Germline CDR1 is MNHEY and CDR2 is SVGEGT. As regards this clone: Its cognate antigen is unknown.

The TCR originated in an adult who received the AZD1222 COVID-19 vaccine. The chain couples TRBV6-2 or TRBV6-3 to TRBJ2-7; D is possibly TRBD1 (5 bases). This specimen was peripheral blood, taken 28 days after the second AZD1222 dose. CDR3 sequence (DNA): TGTGCCAGCAGTTCCGGGCAGGGTCCAAAGAAGCAGTACTTC. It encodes CASSSGQGPKKQYF.